Presented here are 16 T cell receptor beta chains from one specimen sequenced in a study of post-analysis software for immune sequencing data. Study-level findings and limits: There were roughly 5 TRBV segments more frequent in patients than controls, and TRBV5-6, TRBV5-1 and TRBV20-1 were among them.

Presence of unique molecular identifiers characterized the TCR beta cDNA libraries. One entry per CDR3 protein results from TCRdb running MiXCR on the PCR reads. The sample includes over 700,000 distinct CDR3 sequences, approximately 30% of them seen just once. Antigen specificity for these receptors is unknown. The sequenced sample consisted of blood. The receptors were sampled from a girl aged 10 to 17 with multiple sclerosis.

This clonotype has more than one count but fewer than ten. The chain couples TRBV11-2 to TRBJ2-7; 7 positions agree with TRBD1. Per germline, CDR1 SGHAT and CDR2 FQNNGV. Trimming at V came to 2 bases and at J to 4 bases, leaving 8 bases not matched to a gene. This CDR3 contains 15 residues. CDR3 bases: TGTGCCAGCAGCTTAAGGGACAGCCGACTTTACGAGCAGTACTTC. It codes for CASSLRDSRLYEQYF.

About this clonotype: Germline and junction disagree at one end, which may indicate a read error. The rearrangement links TRBV29-1 to TRBJ2-4; TRBD2 matches at 14 bases. The CDR3 contains 20 residues. Germline CDR1 SQVTM, CDR2 ANQGSEA. The CDR3 nucleotides are TGCGGCGTGGCCTCCAGGCGCACGGGACTAGCGGGAGCCTTGGGGAACATTCAGTACTTC. The encoded protein is CGVASRRTGLAGALGNIQYF.

The chain carries TRBV20-1 and TRBJ2-7, with D possibly TRBD2 on 6 matching bases. Between the trimmed V and J ends, which lost 5 bases and 2 bases, there was a span of 13 bases. CDR1 DFQATT and CDR2 SNEGSKA come from the germline V gene (reference sequence). The CDR3 sequence is 13 residues long. In nucleotides, the CDR3 is TGCAGTGCTCCTATTCCGGGGGCCTACGAGCAGTACTTC. Residues: CSAPIPGAYEQYF.

This clonotype has only a few counts. V is TRBV7-2 and J is TRBJ2-5; D call uncertain. Per the germline V gene, CDR1 is SGHTA and CDR2 is FQGNSA. Trimming removed 4 bases from V and 2 bases from J, with 20 bases in between. The CDR3 consists of 17 residues. The CDR3: CASSWSSSSTLQETQYF. CDR3 nucleotides: TGTGCCAGCAGCTGGTCCTCGTCGTCGACCCTTCAAGAGACCCAGTACTTC.

This clonotype was observed a few times. The V gene is TRBV20-1, the J gene TRBJ1-1; possibly TRBD1 for D (6 bases). CDR3 length: 13 residues. Deletions cut 3 bases from V and 5 bases from J, with 13 bases between. Per the germline V gene, CDR1 is DFQATT and CDR2 is SNEGSKA (reference sequence). This CDR3 reads CSASPGGRTEAFF. In DNA form, the CDR3 reads TGCAGTGCTAGCCCGGGGGGCCGAACTGAAGCTTTCTTT.

This clonotype appeared many times. The chain uses TRBV6-2 or TRBV6-3 and TRBJ2-1; 7 bases line up with TRBD2. After removal of 7 bases from V and 2 bases from J, the junction contained 5 bases not matched to a gene. Germline lookup yields CDR1 MNHEY and CDR2 SVGEGT. The CDR3 contains 14 residues. The CDR3 protein is CASTGGGTYNEQFF. The CDR3 DNA reads as TGTGCCAGCACGGGCGGGGGAACCTACAATGAGCAGTTCTTC.

In this sample, this clonotype turned up a few times. The chain recombines TRBV4-1 with TRBJ2-3, with D unresolved. Germline V lookup: CDR1 MGHRA, CDR2 YSYEKL. V was cut by 0 bases and J by 4 bases, with 14 bases left in between. CDR3 length: 16 amino acids. DNA for the CDR3: TGCGCCAGCAGCCAAGATCAGGCATGGTCCTCAGATACGCAGTATTTT. Translating it yields CASSQDQAWSSDTQYF.

This clonotype appeared a few times. The V and J genes are TRBV5-6 and TRBJ2-4, with 9 bases identical to TRBD2. The CDR3 length is 15 residues. V lost 4 bases and J lost 3; bases outside the gene matches: 5. Germline-derived CDR1 and CDR2 are SGHDT and YYEEEE. CDR3 amino acids: CASSRLAAGKNIQYF. The CDR3 bases are TGTGCCAGCAGCCGACTAGCGGCAGGCAAAAACATTCAGTACTTC.

This clonotype was seen a single time. This chain uses TRBV4-1 with TRBJ2-7; 9 nucleotides match TRBD1. Germline CDR1 and CDR2: MGHRA and YSYEKL. The V and J ends lost 0 bases and 3 bases, in that order; junction bases with no gene match: 3. This CDR3 has 15 residues. The CDR3 sequence: CASSQEETGGYEQYF. DNA for the CDR3: TGCGCCAGCAGCCAAGAGGAGACAGGGGGCTACGAGCAGTACTTC.

This clonotype was found a few times. The rearrangement joins TRBV20-1 to TRBJ2-7; 10 nucleotides agree with TRBD1. V dropped 1 base and J dropped 0; count of bases not matched to a gene: 6. Germline CDR1 is DFQATT and CDR2 is SNEGSKA (reference sequence). The CDR3 loop spans 16 amino acids. The CDR3 sequence: CSARGAGTGDSYEQYF. CDR3 DNA: TGCAGTGCTAGAGGCGCCGGGACAGGGGACTCCTACGAGCAGTACTTC.

With regard to this clonotype: The junction and the germline gene differ at one end; a read error may be behind it. The chain has TRBV4-1 and TRBJ2-7, with 7 bases identical to TRBD1. Germline V lookup: CDR1 MGHRA, CDR2 YSYEKL. CDR3 length: 14 amino acids. CDR3: CTSSHRQGPYEQYF. The CDR3 DNA is TGCACCAGCAGCCATCGACAGGGACCCTACGAGCAGTACTTC.

This clonotype has more than one count but fewer than ten. The CDR3 region is CATTGIDYGYTF. The DNA of the CDR3 is TGTGCCACCACAGGGATTGACTATGGCTACACCTTC. The chain is built from TRBV10-3 and TRBJ1-2, with D possibly being TRBD1 (6 bases). Germline lookup yields CDR1 ENHRY and CDR2 SYGVKD. Trimming left V 10 bases short and J 3 bases short, with 12 bases between. The CDR3 loop spans 12 amino acids.

The rearrangement joins TRBV20-1 to TRBJ2-1; D call uncertain. Trimming took off 3 bases at V and 0 bases at J, with 12 bases between the two ends. The length of the CDR3 is 15 residues. Germline V gene lookup returns CDR1 DFQATT and CDR2 SNEGSKA (reference sequence). The DNA for the CDR3 is TGCAGTGCTAGTAGTGGAACGTTCTCCTACAATGAGCAGTTCTTC. This translates into CSASSGTFSYNEQFF.

The CDR3 spells CASSLDYPTDTQYF. CDR3 nucleotide sequence: TGTGCCAGCAGCTTAGACTACCCAACAGATACGCAGTATTTT. This chain joins TRBV7-2 and TRBJ2-3, with unresolved D. The germline V gene has CDR1 SGHTA and CDR2 FQGNSA. Trimming took off 1 base at V and 3 bases at J, with 8 bases between the two ends. This CDR3 has 14 amino acids.

With regard to this clonotype: Relative to the germline gene, one junction end is altered; a read error may explain this. This chain connects TRBV6-5 to TRBJ2-7; D unclear. Germline V gene lookup returns CDR1 MNHEY and CDR2 SVGAGI. This CDR3 contains 16 residues. The CDR3 DNA sequence: TGTGCCAGCAGTTACTCGGGGATAGGGCGGTCCTCCGAGCAGTACTTC. It yields the protein CASSYSGIGRSSEQYF.

The genes are TRBV7-8 and TRBJ1-1, with 8 nucleotides matching TRBD1. Germline trimming cut 5 bases from V and 3 bases from J; bases unmatched to any gene: 5. The CDR3 runs 14 residues. Germline CDR1 and CDR2: SGHVS and FQNEAQ. The CDR3 here is CASSLDRGDTEAFF. In nucleotides, the CDR3 is TGTGCCAGCAGCCTCGACAGGGGTGACACTGAAGCTTTCTTT.